This T cell receptor beta chain appears in the sequencing data of a study of blood T cell repertoires in COVID-19 (TCRdb year 2020). The study in broad terms: Samples covering the acute and convalescent phases of COVID-19 were provided by collaborators in the United States, Italy and Spain. Where HLA class I and class II types were available, the types were taken from metadata supplied by the sample provider, not from assay-based typing. The sample metadata nearly always contained a de-identified subject ID, COVID-19 status, age in years and sex. The dataset comprised deeply sampled blood TCRbeta repertoires from subjects exposed to, actively infected with, or recovered from COVID-19. The repertoires were released in a freely available public database meant as a resource for research on the immune response to SARS-CoV-2. The prospective study material was composed of cDNA or gDNA derived from T cells, B-cell-depleted T cells, or PBMCs. Samples were obtained from the ongoing ImmuneRACE study (first 160 participants) and from 950 to 1,500 subjects provided by 6 global collaborators.

This clone was recorded once. Its antigen target is currently unknown. Base qualities are not at hand, and no much larger clone is one base apart. TCRbeta CDR3 regions were amplified from genomic DNA by means of the immunoSEQ Assay, a bias-controlled multiplex PCR. From the authors' description of their analysis: Within the assay, amplification of reference gene primers was used to estimate how many nucleated cells each sample contained. To quantify the absolute abundance of each unique TCRbeta CDR3 rearrangement, sequence reads were collapsed and filtered. For each sample, productive Simpson clonality was calculated as the square root of Simpson's diversity index across productive rearrangements. In its TCRdb copy, this immuneACCESS table keeps in-frame sequences only and misses some clones. Where compared with another copy, unresolved V genes explain less than half of these, and the others have no known cause. V, J and clone size are taken as reported in that table, and D and trimming were inferred from the DNA itself. The sample table contains 130,000 or so clones; only one count was recorded for about 84% of them. The ten largest clones represent about 12% of the sample.

What the study reported, not specific to this receptor: The amount of clinical and demographic metadata varied by source and participant and was provided uncurated.

The collaborating institutions used their own protocols to collect whole blood in K2EDTA tubes. For TCRbeta analysis, collaborators shipped samples in one of three forms: frozen whole blood, isolated PBMCs, or DNA extracted from either of those sample types. Deletion took 6 bases off V and 6 bases off J, with a span of 12 bases between the germline ends. CDR1 and CDR2 are read off the germline V gene as MGHDK and SYGVNS. The CDR3 runs 14 residues from the cysteine to the phenylalanine. CDR3 DNA only is kept here, 42 bases in frame from base 1. The source of this sequence is a woman aged 60-70 years with acute or convalescent COVID-19. The chain couples TRBV25-1 to TRBJ1-6; perhaps TRBD1 is the D gene, with 6 bases matching. The sample consisted of peripheral blood. The CDR3: CASRRGHLNSPLHF. The DNA sequence follows: TGTGCCAGCAGAAGGGGACATCTTAATTCACCCCTCCACTTT. With the portions outside the CDR3 filled from the reference TRBV25-1 and TRBJ1-6 genes, the complete variable region becomes EADIYQTPRYLVIGTGKKITLECSQTMGHDKMYWYQQDPGMELHLIHYSYGVNSTEKGDLSSESTVSRIRTEHFPLTLESARPSHTSQYLCASRRGHLNSPLHFGNGTRLTVT.